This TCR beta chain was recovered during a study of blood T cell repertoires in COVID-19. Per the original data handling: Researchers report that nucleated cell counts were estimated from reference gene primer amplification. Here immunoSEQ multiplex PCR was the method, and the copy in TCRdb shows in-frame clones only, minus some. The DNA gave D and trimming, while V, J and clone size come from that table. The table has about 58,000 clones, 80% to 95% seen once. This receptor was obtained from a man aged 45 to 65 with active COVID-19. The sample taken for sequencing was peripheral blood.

The chain's CDR3 is CASSILGQGYGYTF. The DNA for the CDR3 is TGTGCCAGTAGTATTTTGGGACAGGGCTATGGCTACACCTTC. The V gene is TRBV19, the J gene TRBJ1-2; 9 bases map to TRBD1. Trimming removed 3 bases from V and 4 bases from J; junction bases left unmatched: 3. Germline lookup yields CDR1 LNHDA and CDR2 SQIVND (reference sequence). The CDR3 sequence is 14 residues long.